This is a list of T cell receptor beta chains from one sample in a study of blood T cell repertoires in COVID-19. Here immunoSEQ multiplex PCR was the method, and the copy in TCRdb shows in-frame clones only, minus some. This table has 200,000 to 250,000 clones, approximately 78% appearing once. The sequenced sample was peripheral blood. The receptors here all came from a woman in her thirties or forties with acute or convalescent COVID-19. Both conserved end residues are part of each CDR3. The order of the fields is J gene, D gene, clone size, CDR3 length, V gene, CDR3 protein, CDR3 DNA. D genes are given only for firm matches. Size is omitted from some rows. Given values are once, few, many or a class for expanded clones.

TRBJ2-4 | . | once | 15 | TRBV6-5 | CASSLSGGAGNIQYF | TGTGCCAGCAGTTTATCTGGGGGCGCAGGAAACATTCAGTACTTC
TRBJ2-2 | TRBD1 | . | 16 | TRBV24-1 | CATSDPGTGNTGELFF | TGTGCCACCAGTGATCCCGGGACAGGGAACACCGGGGAGCTGTTTTTT
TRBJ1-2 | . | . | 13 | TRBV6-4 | CASSLDGGSGYTF | TGTGCCAGCAGTCTGGACGGAGGATCTGGCTACACCTTC
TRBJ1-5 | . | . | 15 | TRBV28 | CASSLLQGGIQPQHF | TGTGCCAGCAGTTTACTGCAGGGAGGGATTCAGCCCCAGCATTTT
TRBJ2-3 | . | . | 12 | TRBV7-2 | CASIQSADTQYF | TGTGCCAGCATCCAATCTGCGGATACGCAGTATTTT
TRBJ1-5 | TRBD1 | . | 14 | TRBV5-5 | CASGQGGGNQPQHF | TGTGCCAGCGGACAGGGTGGGGGCAATCAGCCCCAGCATTTT
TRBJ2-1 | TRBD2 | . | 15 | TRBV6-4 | CASRLLAGEWDEQFF | TGTGCCAGCAGATTGCTAGCGGGAGAATGGGATGAGCAGTTCTTC
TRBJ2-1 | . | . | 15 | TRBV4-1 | CASSQVQGPVNEQFF | TGCGCCAGCAGCCAAGTACAGGGCCCAGTAAATGAGCAGTTCTTC
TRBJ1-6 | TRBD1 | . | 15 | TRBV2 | CASSLSQGGNSPLHF | TGTGCCAGCAGCTTATCTCAGGGGGGTAATTCACCCCTCCACTTT
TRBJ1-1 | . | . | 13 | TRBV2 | CASSDTWALGAFF | TGTGCCAGCAGTGACACCTGGGCCCTGGGAGCTTTCTTT
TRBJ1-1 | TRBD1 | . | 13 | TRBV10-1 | CASSARGLTEAFF | TGCGCCAGCAGTGCCAGGGGGCTCACTGAAGCTTTCTTT
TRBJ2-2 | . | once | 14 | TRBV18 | CASSEDSSTGELFF | TGTGCCAGCTCAGAGGATTCCTCAACCGGGGAGCTGTTTTTT
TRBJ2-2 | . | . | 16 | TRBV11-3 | CASSSGTRLGTGELFF | TGTGCCAGCAGCTCCGGGACCCGACTAGGCACCGGGGAGCTGTTTTTT
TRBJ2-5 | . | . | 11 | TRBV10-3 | CAISAGETQYF | TGTGCCATCAGCGCGGGAGAGACCCAGTACTTC
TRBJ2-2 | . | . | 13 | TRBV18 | CASSPQNTGELFF | TGTGCCAGCTCACCCCAGAACACCGGGGAGCTGTTTTTT
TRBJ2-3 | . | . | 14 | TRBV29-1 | CSVDRGGITDTQYF | TGCAGCGTTGACAGGGGTGGAATCACAGATACGCAGTATTTT
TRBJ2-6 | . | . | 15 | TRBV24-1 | CATSDGHSGANVLTF | TGTGCCACCAGTGATGGGCACTCTGGGGCCAACGTCCTGACTTTC
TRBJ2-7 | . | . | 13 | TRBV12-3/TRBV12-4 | CASSDGGAYEQYF | TGTGCCAGCAGTGACGGGGGTGCCTACGAGCAGTACTTC
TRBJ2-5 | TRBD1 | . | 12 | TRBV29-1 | CSVRTGEETQYF | TGCAGCGTTAGGACAGGGGAAGAGACCCAGTACTTC
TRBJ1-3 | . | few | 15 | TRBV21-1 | CASSLVGRSGNTIYF | TGTGCCAGCAGCTTAGTGGGGAGGTCTGGAAACACCATATATTTT
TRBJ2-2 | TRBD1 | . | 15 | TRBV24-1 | CATSGQGALAGELFF | TGTGCCACCAGTGGGCAGGGGGCTTTGGCCGGGGAGCTGTTTTTT
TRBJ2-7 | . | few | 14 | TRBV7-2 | CASSTVRGGYEQYF | TGTGCCAGCAGCACCGTAAGAGGGGGCTACGAGCAGTACTTC
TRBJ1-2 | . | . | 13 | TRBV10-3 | CAISHDRSRGYTF | TGTGCCATCAGCCATGACCGGAGTCGGGGCTACACCTTC
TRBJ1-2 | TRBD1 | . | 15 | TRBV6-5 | CASSYDRVALYGYTF | TGTGCCAGCAGTTATGACAGGGTGGCCCTCTATGGCTACACCTTC
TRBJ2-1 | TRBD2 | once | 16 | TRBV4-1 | CASSQDAAGGSNEQFF | TGCGCCAGCAGCCAAGATGCAGCGGGAGGCAGCAATGAGCAGTTCTTC